One and the same sample provided the 11 T cell receptor beta chains below, sequenced in a study of cytomegalovirus exposure and HLA in healthy donors. The PCR used 60 Vbeta and 13 Jbeta primers. Repertoires were generated with immunoSEQ multiplex PCR, while TCRdb's copy carries only in-frame clones and drops some. The sample lists some 150,000 clones, about four fifths occurring once. Sequenced material: PBMCs. The receptors were gathered from a man between 18 and 29 years old in good health and CMV-seropositive.

The chain has TRBV2 and TRBJ1-3; D might be TRBD1 (5 bases). This CDR3 comprises 15 residues. The V gene lost 4 bases and the J gene lost 7 bases, with 17 bases spanning the gap. Germline CDR1 reads SNHLY; CDR2 reads FYNNEI. In DNA, the CDR3 is TGTGCCAGCAGTGGGGGAAAGACAGCGTTGAACACCATATATTTT. Protein: CASSGGKTALNTIYF.

The rearrangement links TRBV6-5 to TRBJ1-1; no reliable D call. V dropped 0 bases and J dropped 0 bases, with 11 bases sitting between them. The CDR3 has 16 residues. CDR1 is MNHEY, CDR2 SVGAGI, per germline. CDR3 loop: CASSYSPKRMNTEAFF. The CDR3, as DNA: TGTGCCAGCAGTTACTCGCCGAAGCGGATGAACACTGAAGCTTTCTTT.

In regard to this clone: This specimen includes other DNA sequences encoding the same CDR3. V gene TRBV2 combines with J gene TRBJ1-5; 8 bases are a match to TRBD1. The CDR3 spans 15 residues. V gave up 3 bases and J gave up 4 bases; unmatched junction bases: 5. Germline CDR1 reads SNHLY; CDR2 reads FYNNEI. The CDR3 DNA follows: TGTGCCAGCAGTGAGACGGGACAGGTTAATCAGCCCCAGCATTTT. This encodes CASSETGQVNQPQHF.

This chain links TRBV19 with TRBJ1-2; perhaps TRBD1 as D (6 bases). Trimming shortened V by 6 bases and J by 0 bases, and 14 bases separated the two germline ends. The CDR3 loop spans 15 amino acids. Germline values: CDR1 LNHDA, CDR2 SQIVND (reference sequence). CDR3 sequence: CASRKTGRANYGYTF. CDR3 bases: TGTGCCAGTAGGAAAACAGGGAGAGCTAACTATGGCTACACCTTC.

The chain uses TRBV4-1 and TRBJ2-1; TRBD2 agrees at 10 bases. Trimming removed 1 base from V and 10 bases from J; junction bases left unmatched: 4. The CDR3 runs to 14 residues. Germline loops: CDR1 MGHRA, CDR2 YSYEKL. The CDR3 protein is CASSQALAGDEQFF. CDR3 DNA: TGCGCCAGCAGCCAAGCTCTAGCGGGAGACGAGCAGTTCTTC.

This chain links TRBV18 with TRBJ2-7; D is undetermined. The germline V gene encodes CDR1 KGHSH and CDR2 LQKENI. Trimming cost V 6 bases and J 0 bases, with 15 bases left between them. The CDR3 runs to 15 residues. CDR3 residues: CASSLTPDSSYEQYF. For the CDR3, the DNA is TGTGCCAGCTCTCTTACTCCTGACTCCTCCTACGAGCAGTACTTC.

V gene TRBV27 combines with J gene TRBJ2-1, with 12 bases lining up with TRBD2. This CDR3 region has 17 residues. The J segment lost 1 base and the V segment lost 3 bases, leaving 4 bases of the junction unmatched. Per germline, CDR1 MNHEY and CDR2 SMNVEV (reference sequence). DNA for the CDR3: TGTGCCAGCAGTTTGGTGGGACTAGCGGGTTCCTACAATGAGCAGTTCTTC. It codes for CASSLVGLAGSYNEQFF.

In this sample, this clone turned up once. The genes are TRBV6-5 and TRBJ2-1, with 8 bases matching TRBD2. Germline V gene lookup returns CDR1 MNHEY and CDR2 SVGAGI. CDR3 size: 15 residues. With V trimmed by 2 bases and J by 5 bases, 5 bases remained unmatched. Here the CDR3 reads CASSYRGGANNEQFF. CDR3 coding DNA: TGTGCCAGCAGTTACCGGGGGGGAGCTAACAATGAGCAGTTCTTC.

The V call is TRBV27, the J call TRBJ2-7; TRBD2 aligns across 8 bases. The V gene's germline CDR1 is MNHEY and CDR2 SMNVEV (reference sequence). The CDR3 loop spans 13 amino acids. Trimming cost V 8 bases and J 7 bases; bases outside gene matches: 10. The CDR3 DNA follows: TGTGCCAGCGGAATCGGGAGGGCGGGGGAGCAGTACTTC. Translation gives CASGIGRAGEQYF.

This chain connects TRBV5-1 to TRBJ1-1; TRBD1 matches 9 bases. Losses at the gene ends were 4 bases for V and 3 bases for J; bases not matched to a gene: 10. From germline, CDR1 is SGHRS and CDR2 YFSETQ. This CDR3 is built from 16 residues. The CDR3 sequence: CASSGAQGAGDTEAFF. Written as DNA, the CDR3 is TGCGCCAGCAGCGGGGCACAGGGGGCGGGAGACACTGAAGCTTTCTTT.

The table lists this clone with a few counts. The CDR3, as DNA: TGTGCCGGGGGGGGCGGCTTTAGGGCAGATACGCAGTATTTT. Its translation: CAGGGGFRADTQYF. The chain has TRBV30 and TRBJ2-3; a weak D match, TRBD2 (7 bases). The ends were cut back, 8 bases at V and 4 bases at J, with 19 bases in the middle. The CDR3 contains 14 residues. In germline, CDR1 is GTSNPN, CDR2 SVGIG (reference sequence).